What follows are 20 T cell receptor beta chains derived from one specimen sequenced in a study of beta chain features in type 1 diabetes. Overall study findings and caveats: Among all four CD4+ subsets, Type 1 diabetes patients had TCRB CDR3s that were moderately but significantly shorter.

The authors reverse transcribed all of the isolated RNA, so sequencing captured expressed TCRB transcripts. The method was immunoSEQ multiplex PCR; TCRdb's version includes in-frame clones alone and lacks a portion of them. The sample holds about 370,000 clones; 9.6% are singletons and the top ten take about 0.64%. Their specific antigens are unknown. Material for sequencing was central memory CD4+ T cells from blood. The receptor source for this set is a man aged 25-45 years with type 1 diabetes.

A few counts support this clone. J is TRBJ2-3 and V is TRBV7-9; D may be TRBD1 (6 bases). Deletions cut 1 base from V and 8 bases from J, with 13 bases between. The CDR3 is made up of 14 amino acids. Per the germline V gene, CDR1 is SEHNR and CDR2 is FQNEAQ (reference sequence). In DNA form, the CDR3 reads TGTGCCAGCAGCTTAGGGCAGGGGTCGGGTACGCAGTATTTT. This codes for CASSLGQGSGTQYF.

The sample holds a few counts of this clone. The rearrangement uses TRBV11-3 and TRBJ2-3; the D gene is possibly TRBD2 (6 bases). The CDR3 extends over 18 amino acids. V lost 1 base, J lost 0 bases, and 17 bases lay in between. Germline V CDR1 and CDR2: SGHNT, YENEEA. For the CDR3, the DNA is TGTGCCAGCAGCTTAGGAGGGGACGGGAGCGGAAGCACAGATACGCAGTATTTT. It encodes CASSLGGDGSGSTDTQYF.

This rearrangement joins TRBV6-1 to TRBJ2-7; a possible D gene is TRBD1 (6 bases). CDR3 length: 15 residues. Deletions cut 3 bases from V and 7 bases from J, with 19 bases between. Germline lookup yields CDR1 MNHNS and CDR2 SASEGT. CDR3 bases: TGTGCCAGCAGTGAGCAGGGGACGGCTGCTCTGGAGCAGTACTTC. Its translation is CASSEQGTAALEQYF.

This clone has a handful of counts. V is TRBV6-1 and J is TRBJ1-5; D unclear. Trimming shortened V by 6 bases and J by 0 bases, and 9 bases separated the two germline ends. The germline V gene encodes CDR1 MNHNS and CDR2 SASEGT. This CDR3 has 14 amino acids. The CDR3, as DNA: TGTGCCAGCAGGCCGCAGCATAGCAATCAGCCCCAGCATTTT. It codes for CASRPQHSNQPQHF.

This clone showed up just a few times. The V gene is TRBV19, the J gene TRBJ2-4, with D perhaps matching TRBD1 (6 bases). CDR3 length: 14 residues. Germline lookup yields CDR1 LNHDA and CDR2 SQIVND (reference sequence). V was clipped by 6 bases and J by 0 bases, with 9 bases between them. The CDR3 DNA reads as TGTGCCAGTAGGGACAGCTTAGCCAAAAACATTCAGTACTTC. Protein: CASRDSLAKNIQYF.

This clone was counted only a few times. V usage is TRBV6-5 and J usage is TRBJ1-5; 11 bases are shared with TRBD1. This CDR3 contains 15 residues. V was pared by 2 bases and J by 5 bases, with 2 bases of the junction left unmatched. Germline CDR1 is MNHEY and CDR2 is SVGAGI. CDR3 nucleotides: TGTGCCAGCAGTTACGGGACAGGGGGTGATCAGCCCCAGCATTTT. Its protein is CASSYGTGGDQPQHF.

This clone was found many times. The chain has TRBV10-3 and TRBJ2-7; D gene ambiguous. This CDR3 is 14 amino acids long. V shed 3 bases and J shed 1 base, with 10 bases lying between them. Germline-derived CDR1 and CDR2 are ENHRY and SYGVKD. Here the CDR3 reads CAISERTASYEQYF. In DNA, the CDR3 is TGTGCCATCAGTGAACGGACCGCTTCCTACGAGCAGTACTTC.

This clone has only one observation. This chain joins TRBV9 and TRBJ2-3; D may be TRBD2 (5 bases). CDR3 length: 13 residues. Per germline, CDR1 SGDLS and CDR2 YYNGEE. The ends were cut back, 0 bases at V and 5 bases at J, with 7 bases in the middle. CDR3 in DNA: TGTGCCAGCAGCGTAGTCGGGGAAGATACGCAGTATTTT. This encodes CASSVVGEDTQYF.

The V gene is TRBV7-2, the J gene TRBJ2-7, with 8 bases fitting TRBD2. With 1 base clipped from V and 5 bases from J, the junction kept 7 bases outside the gene matches. This CDR3 is 15 amino acids long. Germline assignment: CDR1 SGHTA and CDR2 FQGNSA. In DNA form, the CDR3 reads TGTGCCAGCAGCTTAGGGGTTAGCGGGATCAACGAGCAGTACTTC. This translates into CASSLGVSGINEQYF.

The CDR3 region has the DNA TGTGTCCTAGGGCGGCCCCAAGAGACCCAGTACTTC. Residues: CVLGRPQETQYF. J is TRBJ2-5 and V is TRBV6-6, with D hard to call. The CDR3 is 12 residues long. Germline loops: CDR1 MNHNY, CDR2 SVGAGI (reference sequence).

This clone was detected a few times. The chain carries TRBV7-6 and TRBJ1-4; D is undetermined. Trimming removed 1 base from V and 6 bases from J, with 6 bases in between. CDR1 is SGHVS, CDR2 FNYEAQ, per germline. This CDR3 contains 13 residues. The CDR3 loop reads CASSLVTDEKLFF. CDR3 nucleotide sequence: TGTGCCAGCAGCTTAGTCACTGATGAAAAACTGTTTTTT.

This clone was counted at least ten times. The genes are TRBV10-3 and TRBJ2-5, with 11 bases matching TRBD1. V shed 6 bases and J 5 bases; nucleotides not matched to a gene: 11. This CDR3 comprises 16 residues. Germline V lookup: CDR1 ENHRY, CDR2 SYGVKD. As DNA, the CDR3 is TGTGCCATCAGAGACAACTCGGGACAGGGGGACGAGACCCAGTACTTC. Translated: CAIRDNSGQGDETQYF.

V usage is TRBV28 and J usage is TRBJ2-7; 11 bases agree with TRBD1. CDR1 is MDHEN, CDR2 SYDVKM, per germline. The CDR3 runs to 14 residues. Losses at the gene ends were 3 bases for V and 6 bases for J; bases not matched to a gene: 4. CDR3: CASSFAGTGGEQYF. CDR3 DNA sequence: TGTGCCAGCAGTTTTGCCGGGACAGGGGGCGAGCAGTACTTC. Variable domain in full (rest from reference TRBV28 and TRBJ2-7): DVKVTQSSRYLVKRTGEKVFLECVQDMDHENMFWYRQDPGLGLRLIYFSYDVKMKEKGDIPEGYSVSREKKERFSLILESASTNQTSMYLCASSFAGTGGEQYFGPGTRLTVT.

The chain carries TRBV11-2 and TRBJ2-2; D is unclear. The germline V gene has CDR1 SGHAT and CDR2 FQNNGV. The ends were cut back, 6 bases at V and 4 bases at J, with 9 bases in the middle. CDR3 size: 13 residues. The CDR3 coding sequence is TGTGCCAGCAGTCACGGGCCCACCGGGGAGCTGTTTTTT. This codes for CASSHGPTGELFF.

This clone was counted between two and nine times. The chain couples TRBV9 to TRBJ2-3, with a possible D match to TRBD1 (6 bases). V was clipped by 4 bases and J by 0 bases, with 12 bases between them. From germline, CDR1 is SGDLS and CDR2 YYNGEE. The CDR3 spans 15 residues. The CDR3 reads CASSFGGESTDTQYF. CDR3 in DNA: TGTGCCAGCAGCTTTGGGGGCGAGAGCACAGATACGCAGTATTTT.

The chain carries TRBV19 and TRBJ1-2, with 8 bases lining up with TRBD1. This CDR3 is built from 16 residues. Germline CDR1 LNHDA, CDR2 SQIVND (reference sequence). Trimming at V came to 6 bases and at J to 0 bases, leaving 9 bases not matched to a gene. CDR3 nucleotide sequence: TGTGCCAGTAGGCCTGACAGGGGACCTACTAACTATGGCTACACCTTC. The encoded protein is CASRPDRGPTNYGYTF. Full variable domain (missing parts from reference TRBV19 and TRBJ1-2): DGGITQSPKYLFRKEGQNVTLSCEQNLNHDAMYWYRQDPGQGLRLIYYSQIVNDFQKGDIAEGYSVSREKKESFPLTVTSAQKNPTAFYLCASRPDRGPTNYGYTFGSGTRLTVV.

In its sample, this clone was seen a few times. The rearrangement uses TRBV19 and TRBJ2-3; the match to TRBD2 covers 11 bases. Germline assignment: CDR1 LNHDA and CDR2 SQIVND (reference sequence). J was trimmed by 2 bases and V by 8 bases; bases with no gene match: 6. The CDR3 runs to 15 residues. The CDR3 protein is CASSGLAGVTDTQYF. CDR3 DNA: TGTGCCAGTTCTGGACTAGCGGGTGTCACAGATACGCAGTATTTT.

Worth noting for this clone: A far larger clone differs by one base, so this is likely a read error. Other nucleotide sequences in the sample specify the same CDR3. The rearrangement joins TRBV10-3 to TRBJ1-1; weak D call: TRBD1 (6 bases). Germline-derived CDR1 and CDR2 are ENHRY and SYGVKD. V was trimmed by 10 bases and J by 1 base, leaving 13 bases between them. This CDR3 is 13 amino acids long. Here the CDR3 DNA reads TGTGCCAGCAGCCAACAGGGGAACACTGAAGCTTTCTTT. Its translation: CASSQQGNTEAFF.

The chain couples TRBV30 to TRBJ1-5; 7 nucleotides align to TRBD1. The CDR3 loop spans 17 amino acids. Germline V gene lookup returns CDR1 GTSNPN and CDR2 SVGIG (reference sequence). Germline trimming cut 1 base from V and 0 bases from J; bases unmatched to any gene: 9. Written as DNA, the CDR3 is TGTGCCTGGAGTGCGATTAGGGGGCCTTATAGCAATCAGCCCCAGCATTTT. Protein sequence: CAWSAIRGPYSNQPQHF. The full variable domain, rest sourced from reference TRBV30 and TRBJ1-5, is SQTIHQWPATLVQPVGSPLSLECTVEGTSNPNLYWYRQAAGRGLQLLFYSVGIGQISSEVPQNLSASRPQDRQFILSSKKLLLSDSGFYLCAWSAIRGPYSNQPQHFGDGTRLSIL.

This clone was found a few times. V and J are TRBV27 and TRBJ1-1; TRBD1 aligns across 9 bases. V lost 5 bases and J lost 0; bases outside the gene matches: 4. This CDR3 spans 15 amino acids. The V gene's germline CDR1 is MNHEY and CDR2 SMNVEV (reference sequence). As DNA, the CDR3 is TGTGCCAGCAGTCAACAGGGGGCTATGAACACTGAAGCTTTCTTT. Amino acids: CASSQQGAMNTEAFF.